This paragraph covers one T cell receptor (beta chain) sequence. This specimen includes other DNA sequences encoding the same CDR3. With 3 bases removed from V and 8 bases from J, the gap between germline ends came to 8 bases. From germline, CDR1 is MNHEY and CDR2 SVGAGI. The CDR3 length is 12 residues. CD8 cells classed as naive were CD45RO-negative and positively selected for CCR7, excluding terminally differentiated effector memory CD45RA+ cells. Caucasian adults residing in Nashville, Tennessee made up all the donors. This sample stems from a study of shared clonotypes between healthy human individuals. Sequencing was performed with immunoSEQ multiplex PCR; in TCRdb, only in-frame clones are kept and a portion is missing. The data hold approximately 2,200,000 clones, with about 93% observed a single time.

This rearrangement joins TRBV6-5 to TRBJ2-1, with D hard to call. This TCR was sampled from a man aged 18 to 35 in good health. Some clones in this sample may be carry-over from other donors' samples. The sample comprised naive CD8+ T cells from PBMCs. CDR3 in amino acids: CASSYLGYEQFF. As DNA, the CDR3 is TGTGCCAGCAGTTATTTGGGCTATGAGCAGTTCTTC.